Reported below is one T cell receptor beta chain. This sample was taken from a study of blood T cell repertoires in COVID-19. Across the whole study: The origin of the acute and convalescent COVID-19 samples was the United States, Italy and Spain. T cells, B-cell-depleted T cells, or PBMCs provided the cDNA or gDNA that served as material.

In the authors' workflow: Using reference gene primer amplification, nucleated cell counts were estimated. Profiling relied on immunoSEQ multiplex PCR, and the TCRdb table lists in-frame clones only, not all of them. The D gene and trimming were derived from the DNA, and the V and J assignments and clone size from that table. Of under 300,000 clones in the sample, about 85% were seen once. Participants reported their clinical history, and cohort assignment relied on those reports. The CDR3 loop spans 15 amino acids. Germline V gene lookup returns CDR1 SGDLS and CDR2 YYNGEE. The germline V and J ends were trimmed by 2 bases and 5 bases, with 11 bases remaining between them.

The sequence came from a woman in her 30s with acute COVID-19. The sequenced sample consisted of PBMCs or T cells enriched from blood (not recorded which). This rearrangement joins TRBV9 to TRBJ1-6, with D hard to call. Written as DNA, the CDR3 is TGTGCCAGCAGCGTCCAGGACTGGGATAATTCACCCCTCCACTTT. It specifies CASSVQDWDNSPLHF. Complete variable domain (other parts from reference TRBV9 and TRBJ1-6): DSGVTQTPKHLITATGQRVTLRCSPRSGDLSVYWYQQSLDQGLQFLIQYYNGEERAKGNILERFSAQQFPDLHSELNLSSLELGDSALYFCASSVQDWDNSPLHFGNGTRLTVT.